The 5 T cell receptor beta chains in this list originate from one sample, sequenced in a study of cytomegalovirus exposure and HLA in healthy donors. PCR used 60 Vbeta primers and 13 Jbeta primers. Produced via immunoSEQ multiplex PCR; TCRdb's table is partial and in-frame only. The data hold roughly 120,000 clones, with roughly four fifths observed a single time. The sequenced material came from PBMCs. The origin of the receptors is a man aged 25 to 40 in good health and CMV-seropositive.

The J gene is TRBJ2-1, the V gene TRBV30; 8 nucleotides match TRBD2. CDR3 size: 13 residues. Germline V gives CDR1 GTSNPN, CDR2 SVGIG (reference sequence). V lost 0 bases and J lost 7; bases outside the gene matches: 2. CDR3 residues: CAWSVTSGNEQFF. DNA for the CDR3: TGTGCCTGGAGTGTTACTAGCGGTAATGAGCAGTTCTTC. Based on the CDR3 plus reference TRBV30 and TRBJ2-1, the full variable domain is SQTIHQWPATLVQPVGSPLSLECTVEGTSNPNLYWYRQAAGRGLQLLFYSVGIGQISSEVPQNLSASRPQDRQFILSSKKLLLSDSGFYLCAWSVTSGNEQFFGPGTRLTVL.

The rearrangement joins TRBV10-3 to TRBJ2-6, with 9 bases identical to TRBD1. Looked up from germline, CDR1 is ENHRY and CDR2 is SYGVKD. The CDR3 spans 16 residues. Losses at the gene ends were 4 bases for V and 2 bases for J; bases not matched to a gene: 3. The CDR3 DNA sequence: TGTGCCATCAGTGGGCACAGGGGGCCTGGGGCCAACGTCCTGACTTTC. It codes for CAISGHRGPGANVLTF.

The V and J genes are TRBV20-1 and TRBJ2-3, with no clear D. The V and J ends lost 5 bases and 5 bases respectively, with 8 bases between them. Germline V lookup: CDR1 DFQATT, CDR2 SNEGSKA (reference sequence). This CDR3 is built from 11 residues. CDR3 amino acids: CSAPSGDTQYF. The CDR3 bases are TGCAGTGCTCCCAGTGGAGATACGCAGTATTTT.

The V and J genes are TRBV10-3 and TRBJ2-3; perhaps TRBD1 as D (5 bases). V was pared by 6 bases and J by 5 bases, with 9 bases between. Per germline, CDR1 ENHRY and CDR2 SYGVKD. This CDR3 region has 12 residues. CDR3 in amino acids: CAISDREDTQYF. CDR3 nucleotides: TGTGCCATCAGCGACAGAGAAGATACGCAGTATTTT.

The chain is built from TRBV15 and TRBJ1-6; no definite D call. From germline, CDR1 is LNHNV and CDR2 YYDKDF (reference sequence). This CDR3 is built from 14 residues. V lost 0 bases, J lost 8 bases, and 8 bases lay in between. The CDR3 coding sequence is TGTGCCACCAGCAGAGATGGTGGAGATTCACCCCTCCACTTT. It translates to CATSRDGGDSPLHF.